The rows below give T cell receptor beta chains drawn from one sample of a study of CD8 T cells in Susac syndrome. TCRdb analysed the immunoSEQ multiplex PCR reads with MiXCR anew, one entry per CDR3 protein. This sample carries around 170,000 distinct CDR3 sequences, 85% to 95% of them seen once, and the ten largest clones take more than 0.095%. Sequencing was done on a sample of CD4+ T cells from PBMCs. The receptors were gathered from a human donor with Susac syndrome. Each CDR3 is given without its conserved first and last residue. Not every row has a clone size; where given, it reads once, few, many or a size class.

j_gene: TRBJ1-2; abundance: .; v_gene: TRBV6-4; CDR3aa: ASSLGVGQLSGYT
j_gene: TRBJ1-6; abundance: .; v_gene: TRBV6-6; CDR3aa: ASSTTGDDSPLH
j_gene: TRBJ2-1; abundance: .; v_gene: TRBV10-3; CDR3aa: AISERGNEQF
j_gene: TRBJ2-7; abundance: .; v_gene: TRBV7-9; CDR3aa: ASSFGTVSSYEQY
j_gene: TRBJ2-1; abundance: .; v_gene: TRBV3-1; CDR3aa: ASTPHGRGVNEQF
j_gene: TRBJ2-3; abundance: .; v_gene: TRBV4-1; CDR3aa: ASSQDPASTDTQY
j_gene: TRBJ2-3; abundance: once; v_gene: TRBV29-1; CDR3aa: SESGGQGTDTQY
j_gene: TRBJ1-1; abundance: once; v_gene: TRBV20-1; CDR3aa: SARDAGPWAAQTGAF
j_gene: TRBJ2-1; abundance: .; v_gene: TRBV3-1; CDR3aa: ASSRSLAGYYNEQF
j_gene: TRBJ2-2; abundance: .; v_gene: TRBV2; CDR3aa: ASRADRVNTGELF
j_gene: TRBJ1-5; abundance: .; v_gene: TRBV19; CDR3aa: ASRPGTGATNQPQH
j_gene: TRBJ1-1; abundance: once; v_gene: TRBV30; CDR3aa: AWRVNTEAF
j_gene: TRBJ1-3; abundance: .; v_gene: TRBV4-1; CDR3aa: ASSQVTGYSGNTIY
j_gene: TRBJ2-3; abundance: .; v_gene: TRBV20-1; CDR3aa: SARQGLTRNTQY
j_gene: TRBJ2-6; abundance: .; v_gene: TRBV5-5; CDR3aa: ASSRSYGANVLT
j_gene: TRBJ2-6; abundance: .; v_gene: TRBV3-1; CDR3aa: ASSQGSGANVLT
j_gene: TRBJ2-5; abundance: .; v_gene: TRBV7-9; CDR3aa: ASGGKETQY
j_gene: TRBJ2-5; abundance: .; v_gene: TRBV6-5; CDR3aa: ASSYSTGWGETQY
j_gene: TRBJ2-5; abundance: .; v_gene: TRBV3-1; CDR3aa: ASSYGTIGETQY
j_gene: TRBJ1-1; abundance: .; v_gene: TRBV29-1; CDR3aa: SVGRDAEAF
j_gene: TRBJ2-5; abundance: .; v_gene: TRBV6-1; CDR3aa: ASSESEWETQY
j_gene: TRBJ1-2; abundance: .; v_gene: TRBV5-1; CDR3aa: ASSLGGTANYGYT
j_gene: TRBJ1-2; abundance: .; v_gene: TRBV4-2; CDR3aa: ASSQGDGGNYGYT
j_gene: TRBJ2-2; abundance: once; v_gene: TRBV20-1; CDR3aa: SAAGGGPSTNTGELF
j_gene: TRBJ2-7; abundance: .; v_gene: TRBV12-3/TRBV12-4; CDR3aa: ASSSGTGGGYEQY
j_gene: TRBJ2-7; abundance: .; v_gene: TRBV12-3/TRBV12-4; CDR3aa: ASSPNDASSYEQY
j_gene: TRBJ2-3; abundance: .; v_gene: TRBV2; CDR3aa: ASSETGTDTQY
j_gene: TRBJ1-4; abundance: .; v_gene: TRBV15; CDR3aa: ATSRDPTVEKLF
j_gene: TRBJ1-2; abundance: .; v_gene: TRBV6-6; CDR3aa: ASSLTRPPNYGYT
j_gene: TRBJ2-6; abundance: .; v_gene: TRBV12-3/TRBV12-4; CDR3aa: ASSLQGAAGANVLT
j_gene: TRBJ1-2; abundance: .; v_gene: TRBV19; CDR3aa: ASSIGTSGNGYT
j_gene: TRBJ2-7; abundance: .; v_gene: TRBV6-5; CDR3aa: ASSRGQGVNEQY
j_gene: TRBJ2-1; abundance: .; v_gene: TRBV6-6; CDR3aa: ASSAGTSYNEQF
j_gene: TRBJ2-2; abundance: .; v_gene: TRBV3-1; CDR3aa: ASSRTGVGELF
j_gene: TRBJ1-1; abundance: .; v_gene: TRBV20-1; CDR3aa: SARRGQGEAF
j_gene: TRBJ2-7; abundance: .; v_gene: TRBV15; CDR3aa: ATSAHRGEQY
j_gene: TRBJ2-7; abundance: .; v_gene: TRBV9; CDR3aa: ASSVAQGAPN
j_gene: TRBJ1-5; abundance: .; v_gene: TRBV7-2; CDR3aa: ASSLGGGSQPQH
j_gene: TRBJ2-5; abundance: few; v_gene: TRBV29-1; CDR3aa: SVATSGGAFETQY
j_gene: TRBJ1-2; abundance: .; v_gene: TRBV20-1; CDR3aa: SASVTGFGYT
j_gene: TRBJ2-4; abundance: .; v_gene: TRBV7-9; CDR3aa: AAGQGKNIQY
j_gene: TRBJ1-1; abundance: .; v_gene: TRBV30; CDR3aa: ALTGMNTEAF
j_gene: TRBJ1-5; abundance: .; v_gene: TRBV6-2/TRBV6-3; CDR3aa: ASRPQGFSQPQH
j_gene: TRBJ2-1; abundance: .; v_gene: TRBV5-1; CDR3aa: ASSLAQGNNEQF
j_gene: TRBJ2-3; abundance: .; v_gene: TRBV7-8; CDR3aa: ASSYPTGATQY
j_gene: TRBJ2-7; abundance: .; v_gene: TRBV21-1; CDR3aa: ASSKELGRDRDEQY
j_gene: TRBJ1-4; abundance: .; v_gene: TRBV12-3/TRBV12-4; CDR3aa: ASRMTGGPNEKLF
j_gene: TRBJ1-1; abundance: .; v_gene: TRBV29-1; CDR3aa: SVEGPGGRWTEAF
j_gene: TRBJ1-5; abundance: .; v_gene: TRBV12-3/TRBV12-4; CDR3aa: ASTSGRDRGGSNQPQH
j_gene: TRBJ2-3; abundance: .; v_gene: TRBV13; CDR3aa: ASSITGLQERY
j_gene: TRBJ2-5; abundance: .; v_gene: TRBV20-1; CDR3aa: SASPGLAGVQETQY
j_gene: TRBJ2-3; abundance: .; v_gene: TRBV6-4; CDR3aa: ASSVERSDTQY
j_gene: TRBJ2-5; abundance: .; v_gene: TRBV24-1; CDR3aa: ATSDQTQETQY
j_gene: TRBJ2-5; abundance: .; v_gene: TRBV29-1; CDR3aa: SVEPGREETQY
j_gene: TRBJ2-1; abundance: .; v_gene: TRBV5-4; CDR3aa: ASSLGLAGGNEQF
j_gene: TRBJ2-3; abundance: .; v_gene: TRBV5-1; CDR3aa: ASTLEGADTQY
j_gene: TRBJ2-7; abundance: .; v_gene: TRBV3-1; CDR3aa: ASSQLAGASYEQY
j_gene: TRBJ2-2; abundance: .; v_gene: TRBV5-4; CDR3aa: ASSLSGSGHTGELF
j_gene: TRBJ1-5; abundance: once; v_gene: TRBV5-1; CDR3aa: ASSSGTAEREAQH